The rows below give T cell receptor beta chains drawn from one sample of a study of CD8+ T cells in alopecia areata. The table came from immunoSEQ multiplex PCR; TCRdb's copy has only in-frame clones and leaves some out. The data hold more than 90,000 clones, with less than 80% observed a single time. Material: CD4+ T cells sorted from blood. The receptors shown here come from a human donor in good health. The conserved cysteine and the conserved F or W are not part of the CDR3 here.

SVEDGSNTEAF	TRBJ1-1	TRBV29-1
ASSQRTGTTDEKLF	TRBJ1-4	TRBV4-1
ASSFGLKQF	TRBJ2-1	TRBV28
ASSPDTGTWGYT	TRBJ1-2	TRBV6-4
ASSDRVGNNEQF	TRBJ2-1	TRBV5-4
ASSPAPGREQY	TRBJ2-7	TRBV7-7
ASSSGTGAPRQTQY	TRBJ2-5	TRBV7-9
ASSFYGRETQY	TRBJ2-5	TRBV27
SVRGHSSSYEQY	TRBJ2-7	TRBV29-1
ASRPRPLQETQY	TRBJ2-5	TRBV5-1
AWSLVRGETQY	TRBJ2-5	TRBV30
ASSQDRGSQETQY	TRBJ2-5	TRBV4-1
ASRDASGGNQPQH	TRBJ1-5	TRBV2
ASSIRPNYGYT	TRBJ1-2	TRBV19
ASTPGLAPETQY	TRBJ2-5	TRBV19
SVEDQSSYEQY	TRBJ2-7	TRBV29-1
AWSALMGNYGYT	TRBJ1-2	TRBV30
AWSSHLGGGQPQH	TRBJ1-5	TRBV30
ASAKDRDAF	TRBJ1-1	TRBV4-1
ATETGNEQF	TRBJ2-1	TRBV7-9
ASKVRAISEKLF	TRBJ1-4	TRBV2
SVETGAVGYT	TRBJ1-2	TRBV29-1
ASSSIQGAAYGYT	TRBJ1-2	TRBV6-6
ASTLRDNNQPQH	TRBJ1-5	TRBV2
ASSLLAGTVYEQY	TRBJ2-7	TRBV4-1
SAGTAYNEQF	TRBJ2-1	TRBV29-1
AWSATSGKNIQY	TRBJ2-4	TRBV30
SVEPGADGELF	TRBJ2-2	TRBV29-1
ASSEYTGGLSNEQF	TRBJ2-1	TRBV25-1
ASSYSGQGNYGYT	TRBJ1-2	TRBV6-5
ASSPNPNEKLF	TRBJ1-4	TRBV7-7
ASSLMAARQAGELF	TRBJ2-2	TRBV27
ASGLADRVADTQY	TRBJ2-3	TRBV27
ASSYDREPEAF	TRBJ1-1	TRBV6-6
ASTGNGAEAF	TRBJ1-1	TRBV5-8
ASSITGTRGETQY	TRBJ2-5	TRBV19
SGGTAYEQY	TRBJ2-7	TRBV29-1
SVGGRVATDTQY	TRBJ2-3	TRBV29-1
ASSEGENTEAF	TRBJ1-1	TRBV2
SDPGLPYEQY	TRBJ2-7	TRBV29-1
ASSFVGGTDTQY	TRBJ2-3	TRBV6-6
ASSLGDREGETQY	TRBJ2-5	TRBV7-9
SGSQQNYGYT	TRBJ1-2	TRBV29-1
ASSRDLDTGELF	TRBJ2-2	TRBV5-6
SVKYGGATDTQY	TRBJ2-3	TRBV29-1